This is a list of T cell receptor beta chains from one sample in a study of metastatic and nonmetastatic thyroid tumors. With MiXCR, TCRdb reprocessed the PCR reads. Of about 19,000 clones detected, roughly 27% appear once; the ten largest clones hold about 3.3%. The sequenced sample consisted of blood. These receptors all stem from a male donor with papillary thyroid cancer or a benign thyroid nodule (not recorded which). Some clones in this sample may be carry-over from other donors' samples. Both conserved end residues are trimmed from each CDR3. A D gene is named only where the DNA matches it firmly. The size of a clone is reported for some rows only, either as once, few or many, or as a class for expanded clones.

clone_size: few
cdr3_length: 15
d_call: -
v_call: TRBV15
cdr3_aa: ATIGDRLEGGYYGYT

clone_size: many
cdr3_length: 9
d_call: -
v_call: TRBV20-1
cdr3_aa: SARGTPEAF

clone_size: few
cdr3_length: 11
d_call: -
v_call: TRBV10-3
cdr3_aa: AISQDSYNEQF

clone_size: -
cdr3_length: 14
d_call: TRBD2
v_call: TRBV6-1
cdr3_aa: ASSPGLAGVGETQN

clone_size: -
cdr3_length: 14
d_call: -
v_call: TRBV4-3
cdr3_aa: ASSQDIGGAEQPQH

clone_size: medium-sized
cdr3_length: 12
d_call: -
v_call: TRBV12-3/TRBV12-4
cdr3_aa: ASSLRQNSYEQY

clone_size: medium-sized
cdr3_length: 12
d_call: TRBD2
v_call: TRBV20-1
cdr3_aa: SANGGGAFYEQF

clone_size: -
cdr3_length: 13
d_call: TRBD2
v_call: TRBV19
cdr3_aa: ASSTTSVGTDTQY

clone_size: medium-sized
cdr3_length: 13
d_call: -
v_call: TRBV20-1
cdr3_aa: SASPPDGYHNEQF

clone_size: many
cdr3_length: 11
d_call: -
v_call: TRBV12-3/TRBV12-4
cdr3_aa: ASRTPNTGELF

clone_size: -
cdr3_length: 12
d_call: TRBD1
v_call: TRBV20-1
cdr3_aa: SAKATGVFYEQY

clone_size: many
cdr3_length: 13
d_call: TRBD2
v_call: TRBV5-4
cdr3_aa: ASSLGLAAVNEQF

clone_size: many
cdr3_length: 15
d_call: -
v_call: TRBV3-1
cdr3_aa: ASSQDGGDGGQETQY

clone_size: -
cdr3_length: 13
d_call: TRBD1
v_call: TRBV5-1
cdr3_aa: ASSWGTGTGYGYT

clone_size: few
cdr3_length: 11
d_call: -
v_call: TRBV12-3/TRBV12-4
cdr3_aa: ASSLDITDTQY

clone_size: -
cdr3_length: 12
d_call: TRBD1
v_call: TRBV4-2
cdr3_aa: ASSPSRDSNEQF

clone_size: -
cdr3_length: 17
d_call: -
v_call: TRBV6-2/TRBV6-3
cdr3_aa: ASSYSSRGRVRNTGELF

clone_size: medium-sized
cdr3_length: 12
d_call: TRBD1
v_call: TRBV28
cdr3_aa: ASSPTGTVTEAF

clone_size: many
cdr3_length: 11
d_call: -
v_call: TRBV14
cdr3_aa: ASSPREQGTQY

clone_size: -
cdr3_length: 13
d_call: -
v_call: TRBV6-1
cdr3_aa: ASSGSWTPSYGYT

clone_size: many
cdr3_length: 13
d_call: -
v_call: TRBV5-1
cdr3_aa: ASSPGAGGGEKLF

clone_size: many
cdr3_length: 11
d_call: -
v_call: TRBV29-1
cdr3_aa: SVGRRLSYEQY

clone_size: -
cdr3_length: 14
d_call: TRBD2
v_call: TRBV18
cdr3_aa: ASSPTSGRARDTQY

clone_size: -
cdr3_length: 11
d_call: -
v_call: TRBV30
cdr3_aa: DWSVHNDQPQH

clone_size: medium-sized
cdr3_length: 14
d_call: -
v_call: TRBV30
cdr3_aa: AWSVELESSYNEQF

clone_size: medium-sized
cdr3_length: 12
d_call: -
v_call: TRBV5-8
cdr3_aa: ASSLVLVLNEQF

clone_size: many
cdr3_length: 11
d_call: -
v_call: TRBV18
cdr3_aa: ASSPREEGLQF

clone_size: many
cdr3_length: 14
d_call: -
v_call: TRBV18
cdr3_aa: ASSPKNRADNEKLF

clone_size: -
cdr3_length: 13
d_call: -
v_call: TRBV19
cdr3_aa: ASSIPGRTTGELF

clone_size: many
cdr3_length: 13
d_call: -
v_call: TRBV11-1
cdr3_aa: ASSLGLGRYNEQF

clone_size: many
cdr3_length: 12
d_call: -
v_call: TRBV29-1
cdr3_aa: SVPLGGRYNEQF

clone_size: few
cdr3_length: 11
d_call: -
v_call: TRBV24-1
cdr3_aa: ATSDRANYGYT

clone_size: many
cdr3_length: 13
d_call: TRBD1
v_call: TRBV6-1
cdr3_aa: ASSIMTGAGETQY

clone_size: medium-sized
cdr3_length: 15
d_call: TRBD2
v_call: TRBV2
cdr3_aa: ASSMNGGGRASGELF

clone_size: -
cdr3_length: 11
d_call: -
v_call: TRBV5-1
cdr3_aa: ASSQDPPRQAF

clone_size: once
cdr3_length: 11
d_call: -
v_call: TRBV7-9
cdr3_aa: ASSPGPSYEQY

clone_size: many
cdr3_length: 11
d_call: TRBD2
v_call: TRBV5-6
cdr3_aa: ASQGRVSDTQY

clone_size: -
cdr3_length: 12
d_call: -
v_call: TRBV5-1
cdr3_aa: ASSLPTAGGGYT

clone_size: many
cdr3_length: 11
d_call: TRBD2
v_call: TRBV20-1
cdr3_aa: SATIGGGETQY

clone_size: few
cdr3_length: 11
d_call: TRBD2
v_call: TRBV6-1
cdr3_aa: ASRRGLATEQF

clone_size: -
cdr3_length: 13
d_call: TRBD2
v_call: TRBV6-5
cdr3_aa: ASSYAFTSGSEQF

clone_size: -
cdr3_length: 14
d_call: TRBD1
v_call: TRBV11-2
cdr3_aa: ASSSGTGQFNNEQF

clone_size: -
cdr3_length: 12
d_call: -
v_call: TRBV20-1
cdr3_aa: SATDPFPSNEQY

clone_size: -
cdr3_length: 15
d_call: -
v_call: TRBV11-2
cdr3_aa: ASSLVSSATPAETQY

clone_size: medium-sized
cdr3_length: 14
d_call: -
v_call: TRBV19
cdr3_aa: ASTSRGAGTNSPLH

clone_size: many
cdr3_length: 9
d_call: -
v_call: TRBV3-1
cdr3_aa: ASSHVETQY

clone_size: many
cdr3_length: 13
d_call: -
v_call: TRBV5-4
cdr3_aa: ASSLDGTNTDTQY

clone_size: -
cdr3_length: 13
d_call: TRBD1
v_call: TRBV12-3/TRBV12-4
cdr3_aa: ASSSRTGWSTEAF

clone_size: -
cdr3_length: 14
d_call: TRBD1
v_call: TRBV5-1
cdr3_aa: ASSGGRTGATGELF

clone_size: -
cdr3_length: 12
d_call: TRBD1
v_call: TRBV19
cdr3_aa: ASSGTGGRSPLH

clone_size: -
cdr3_length: 16
d_call: TRBD1
v_call: TRBV6-5
cdr3_aa: ASRVATGGQSGANVLT